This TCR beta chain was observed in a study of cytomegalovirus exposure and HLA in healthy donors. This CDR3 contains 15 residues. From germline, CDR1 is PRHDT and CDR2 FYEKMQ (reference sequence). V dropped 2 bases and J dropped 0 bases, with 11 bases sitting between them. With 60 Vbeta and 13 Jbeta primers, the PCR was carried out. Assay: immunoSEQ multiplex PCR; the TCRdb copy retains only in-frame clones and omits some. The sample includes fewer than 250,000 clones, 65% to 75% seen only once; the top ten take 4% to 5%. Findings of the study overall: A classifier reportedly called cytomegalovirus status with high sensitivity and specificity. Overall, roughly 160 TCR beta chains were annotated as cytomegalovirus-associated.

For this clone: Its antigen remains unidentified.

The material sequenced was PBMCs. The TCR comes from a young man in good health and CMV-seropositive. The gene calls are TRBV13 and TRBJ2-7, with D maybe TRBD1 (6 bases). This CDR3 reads CASSLRGRGSYEQYF. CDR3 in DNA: TGTGCCAGCAGCTTAAGGGGCAGGGGCTCCTACGAGCAGTACTTC.